This entry lists 31 T cell receptor beta chains sequenced from one sample in a study of blood T cell repertoires in COVID-19 (TCRdb year 2020). Library prep was done by the immunoSEQ multiplex PCR assay. In its TCRdb copy, this immuneACCESS table keeps in-frame sequences only and misses some clones. Where compared with another copy, unresolved V genes explain less than half of these, and the others have no known cause. Across this sample there are about 23,000 clones, with about 93% seen only once. Approximately 20% of the sample goes to the ten largest clones. The source material was peripheral blood. These TCRs come from a human donor in a cohort sampled during active COVID-19.

This clone was seen just once. V usage is TRBV5-1 and J usage is TRBJ2-3; the match to TRBD2 covers 10 bases. This CDR3 region has 14 residues. V shed 4 bases and J 6 bases; nucleotides not matched to a gene: 5. The germline V gene encodes CDR1 SGHRS and CDR2 YFSETQ. Here the CDR3 reads CASSPLAGEDTQYF. The DNA for the CDR3 is TGCGCCAGCAGCCCCCTAGCGGGGGAGGATACGCAGTATTTT.

This rearrangement joins TRBV21-1 to TRBJ2-2; TRBD1, as called in the table, went unchecked against the DNA. TRBV21-1 is reported as a pseudogene. The CDR3 loop spans 22 amino acids. DNA for the CDR3: TGTGCCAGCATCCCTGGACAGGGAGGGAGTAGAATGTGGGCCCCGAACACCGGGGAGCTGTTTTTT. Residues: CASIPGQGGSRMWAPNTGELFF.

This clone has just one count. The rearrangement joins TRBV3-1 (or the pseudogene TRBV3-2) to TRBJ1-5, with D possibly TRBD1 on 6 matching bases. The CDR3 covers 14 residues. V was cut by 6 bases and J by 6 bases, with 15 bases left in between. CDR1 LGHDT and CDR2 YNNKEL come from the germline V gene (reference sequence). The CDR3 DNA reads TGTGCCAGCAGTCCGAGGGGGGGATCTCAGCCCCAGCATTTT. Protein sequence: CASSPRGGSQPQHF.

This clone was observed a single time. The chain has TRBV6-1 and TRBJ1-1; D is possibly TRBD1 (6 bases). The ends were cut back, 0 bases at V and 6 bases at J, with 14 bases in the middle. The CDR3 is made up of 15 amino acids. Germline assignment: CDR1 MNHNS and CDR2 SASEGT. The chain's CDR3 is CASSEAAYTGPEAFF. The CDR3 coding sequence is TGTGCCAGCAGTGAAGCGGCTTACACAGGGCCTGAAGCTTTCTTT.

This chain joins TRBV7-2 and TRBJ1-6, with a possible D match to TRBD1 (6 bases). This CDR3 is 13 amino acids long. With 6 bases removed from V and 10 bases from J, the gap between germline ends came to 13 bases. Germline V gene sequence: CDR1 SGHTA, CDR2 FQGNSA. CDR3 region: CASRAGVRSPLHF. CDR3 sequence (DNA): TGTGCCAGCAGGGCAGGGGTTCGGTCACCCCTCCACTTT.

This clone appeared a few times. The chain employs TRBV7-2 and TRBJ1-1; D might be TRBD1 (6 bases). Germline V gene lookup returns CDR1 SGHTA and CDR2 FQGNSA. V was shortened by 6 bases and J by 7 bases, with 21 bases between the two germline ends. The CDR3 runs 15 residues. CDR3 protein: CASSPFTAGVNEAFF. CDR3 nucleotides: TGTGCCAGCAGTCCTTTTACGGCAGGGGTGAATGAAGCTTTCTTT.

The chain joins TRBV9 to TRBJ1-1; D ambiguous. The CDR3 totals 15 residues. Trimming shortened V by 0 bases and J by 3 bases, and 12 bases separated the two germline ends. The germline gives CDR1 SGDLS, CDR2 YYNGEE. The CDR3 protein is CASSVAALLDTEAFF. CDR3 sequence (DNA): TGTGCCAGCAGCGTAGCTGCACTGCTGGACACTGAAGCTTTCTTT.

The CDR3 DNA follows: TGTGCCAGCAGCCCCTTCGTTCGACAGGGAAGTTACGAGCAGTACTTC. It codes for CASSPFVRQGSYEQYF. The chain combines TRBV27 with TRBJ2-7; 7 bases match TRBD1. Per germline, CDR1 MNHEY and CDR2 SMNVEV (reference sequence). This CDR3 contains 16 residues. The V gene end was trimmed by 6 bases and the J gene end by 4 bases; junction bases not matched to a gene: 15.

The chain is built from TRBV15 and TRBJ2-3; D gene unclear. Germline CDR1 reads LNHNV; CDR2 reads YYDKDF (reference sequence). Trimming removed 0 bases at V and 4 bases at J, with 11 bases between. The CDR3 totals 15 residues. Written as DNA, the CDR3 is TGTGCCACCAGCAGAGATGGTCTCTCGGCAGATACGCAGTATTTT. Translation: CATSRDGLSADTQYF.

The rearrangement joins TRBV7-8 to TRBJ1-1, with D possibly matching TRBD1 (5 bases). This CDR3 region has 14 residues. The germline V and J ends were trimmed by 5 bases and 2 bases, with 12 bases remaining between them. CDR1 SGHVS and CDR2 FQNEAQ come from the germline V gene. The CDR3 bases are TGTGCCAGCAGCCCAGCCGGACAAAACACTGAAGCTTTCTTT. It encodes CASSPAGQNTEAFF.

V gene TRBV7-9 combines with J gene TRBJ1-4; D is ambiguous. V lost 5 bases to trimming and J lost 4 bases, with 17 bases between them. In germline, CDR1 is SEHNR, CDR2 FQNEAQ (reference sequence). The CDR3 length is 16 residues. The CDR3, as DNA: TGTGCCAGCAGCCGTGGAAGCGTTAGTTTTAATGAAAAACTGTTTTTT. Its protein product is CASSRGSVSFNEKLFF.

The chain joins TRBV6-5 to TRBJ1-3; D perhaps matches TRBD1 (6 bases). The germline gives CDR1 MNHEY, CDR2 SVGAGI. Trimming shortened V by 5 bases and J by 2 bases, and 10 bases separated the two germline ends. There are 14 residues in the CDR3. The CDR3 reads CASSRQVAGNTIYF. DNA of the CDR3: TGTGCCAGCAGTCGACAGGTAGCTGGAAACACCATATATTTT.

A few counts support this clone. The chain joins TRBV7-9 to TRBJ1-1, with D tentatively TRBD1 (6 bases). V gave up 3 bases and J gave up 4 bases, with 9 bases separating them. This CDR3 has 13 residues. Germline loops: CDR1 SEHNR, CDR2 FQNEAQ (reference sequence). This CDR3 reads CASSFQGPTEAFF. In DNA, the CDR3 is TGTGCCAGCAGCTTTCAGGGGCCCACTGAAGCTTTCTTT.

The rearrangement joins TRBV11-2 to TRBJ2-2; maybe TRBD2 (5 bases). Trimming pared 1 base from V and 3 bases from J, leaving 15 bases between. The CDR3 contains 17 residues. Looked up from germline, CDR1 is SGHAT and CDR2 is FQNNGV. DNA for the CDR3: TGTGCCAGCAGCTTAGTCGGGTTCGGGAAGGACACCGGGGAGCTGTTTTTT. Encoded protein: CASSLVGFGKDTGELFF.

This sequence joins TRBV6-5 and TRBJ2-2; D gene ambiguous. The CDR3 extends over 13 amino acids. Germline V gene sequence: CDR1 MNHEY, CDR2 SVGAGI. The V end lost 5 bases, the J end lost 1 base, and 5 bases lay between the germline ends. The CDR3 coding sequence is TGTGCCAGCAGTCTGCGGAACACCGGGGAGCTGTTTTTT. Protein: CASSLRNTGELFF.

This clone has a single count. V gene TRBV6-5 combines with J gene TRBJ1-1, with 9 bases identical to TRBD1. In germline, CDR1 is MNHEY, CDR2 SVGAGI. This CDR3 comprises 14 residues. With 5 bases clipped from V and 4 bases from J, the junction kept 5 bases outside the gene matches. The CDR3 coding sequence is TGTGCCAGCAGTCCGGACAGGGGATCCACTGAAGCTTTCTTT. This sequence encodes CASSPDRGSTEAFF.

This chain uses TRBV4-1 with TRBJ1-5; 9 bases line up with TRBD1. Trimming at V came to 2 bases and at J to 3 bases, leaving 5 bases not matched to a gene. In germline, CDR1 is MGHRA, CDR2 YSYEKL. This CDR3 is 16 amino acids long. CDR3 coding DNA: TGCGCCAGCAGCCAACAGACAGGGGGTACCAATCAGCCCCAGCATTTT. Its protein product is CASSQQTGGTNQPQHF.

The rearrangement joins TRBV11-3 to TRBJ2-5; 14 nucleotides align to TRBD2. This CDR3 has 18 residues. Per germline, CDR1 SGHNT and CDR2 YENEEA. With 1 base clipped from V and 2 bases from J, the junction kept 6 bases outside the gene matches. The CDR3: CASSLGGTSGGRQETQYF. Written as DNA, the CDR3 is TGTGCCAGCAGCTTAGGTGGGACTAGCGGGGGACGACAAGAGACCCAGTACTTC.

The chain carries TRBV6-4 and TRBJ1-2; D not resolved. CDR1 and CDR2 from the germline V gene are MRHNA and SNTAGT. The CDR3 runs 13 residues. Between the trimmed V and J ends, which lost 4 bases and 4 bases, there was a span of 10 bases. The chain's CDR3 is CASSVRRGYGYTF. The CDR3 DNA reads as TGTGCCAGCAGTGTTAGGCGGGGCTATGGCTACACCTTC.

The rearrangement uses TRBV12-3 or TRBV12-4 and TRBJ1-2; 7 bases are shared with TRBD1. The CDR3 totals 13 residues. V lost 10 bases and J lost 6; bases outside the gene matches: 11. CDR3 residues: CATPRGTVNGYTF. The CDR3 DNA sequence: TGTGCCACCCCACGGGGGACAGTAAATGGCTACACCTTC.

This rearrangement joins TRBV5-6 to TRBJ1-5; D perhaps matches TRBD1 (6 bases). Germline V gene data show CDR1 as SGHDT and CDR2 as YYEEEE. The CDR3 spans 17 residues. The germline V and J ends were trimmed by 4 bases and 7 bases, with 24 bases remaining between them. As DNA, the CDR3 is TGTGCCAGCAGCCAAGCTCGATGGGTGGGGGCACGACAGCCCCAGCATTTT. It encodes CASSQARWVGARQPQHF.

This chain links TRBV7-3 with TRBJ2-3; the match to TRBD2 covers 8 bases. The J segment lost 2 bases and the V segment lost 5 bases, leaving 9 bases of the junction unmatched. CDR1 and CDR2 (germline): SGHTA, FQGTGA. The CDR3 is 16 residues long. Written as DNA, the CDR3 is TGTGCCAGCAGCATAAGAGCGGGGGTGAACACAGATACGCAGTATTTT. Protein: CASSIRAGVNTDTQYF.

The chain recombines TRBV6-2 or TRBV6-3 with TRBJ2-1; 9 positions match TRBD2. The CDR3 spans 15 residues. Germline lookup yields CDR1 MNHEY and CDR2 SVGEGT. The trim removed 4 bases at V and 4 bases at J, leaving 5 bases unmatched. The CDR3 is CASSWAGGWYNEQFF. The DNA of the CDR3 is TGTGCCAGCAGTTGGGCGGGGGGGTGGTACAATGAGCAGTTCTTC.

The chain has TRBV5-4 and TRBJ2-3; 8 bases agree with TRBD1. Germline lookup yields CDR1 SGHNT and CDR2 YYREEE (reference sequence). The CDR3 has 13 amino acids. V trimming: 4 bases; J trimming: 3 bases; junction bases outside the gene matches: 1. CDR3 residues: CASSRTGTDTQYF. Here the CDR3 DNA reads TGTGCCAGCAGCCGGACAGGGACAGATACGCAGTATTTT. The full variable domain, in which reference TRBV5-4 and TRBJ2-3 provide the parts outside the CDR3, is ETGVTQSPTHLIKTRGQQVTLRCSSQSGHNTVSWYQQALGQGPQFIFQYYREEENGRGNFPPRFSGLQFPNYSSELNVNALELDDSALYLCASSRTGTDTQYFGPGTRLTVL.

In this sample, this clone turned up once. The chain links TRBV12-5 to TRBJ2-7; TRBD2 matches 9 bases. Trimming at V came to 2 bases and at J to 5 bases, leaving 4 bases not matched to a gene. The CDR3 runs to 14 residues. In germline, CDR1 is LGHNT, CDR2 FRNRAP. The CDR3 DNA follows: TGTGCTAGTGGTTTGTCGGGACTAGCCCACGAGCAGTACTTC. As protein: CASGLSGLAHEQYF.

This clone has a handful of counts. The chain has TRBV19 and TRBJ1-4; TRBD1 aligns across 10 bases. Germline trimming cut 4 bases from V and 1 base from J; bases unmatched to any gene: 9. The CDR3 is 18 amino acids. The germline CDR1 and CDR2 sequences are LNHDA and SQIVND (reference sequence). CDR3 protein: CASSTLDRGIETNEKLFF. The CDR3 DNA follows: TGTGCCAGTAGTACCCTGGACAGGGGGATCGAAACTAATGAAAAACTGTTTTTT. Combining the CDR3 with reference TRBV19 and TRBJ1-4 gives the whole variable domain DGGITQSPKYLFRKEGQNVTLSCEQNLNHDAMYWYRQDPGQGLRLIYYSQIVNDFQKGDIAEGYSVSREKKESFPLTVTSAQKNPTAFYLCASSTLDRGIETNEKLFFGSGTQLSVL.

The rearrangement uses TRBV3-1 (or the pseudogene TRBV3-2) and TRBJ2-5; 7 bases map to TRBD2. Looked up from germline, CDR1 is LGHDT and CDR2 is YNNKEL (reference sequence). The CDR3 covers 14 residues. V lost 4 bases and J lost 5; bases outside the gene matches: 7. For the CDR3, the DNA is TGTGCCAGCAGCCGAAGCGGGAACCGGGAGACCCAGTACTTC. Translated: CASSRSGNRETQYF.

V usage is TRBV5-1 and J usage is TRBJ2-7; D is uncertain. V lost 5 bases and J 5 bases, leaving 20 bases between the germline ends. This CDR3 contains 15 residues. The germline V gene encodes CDR1 SGHRS and CDR2 YFSETQ. The DNA for the CDR3 is TGCGCCAGCAGTCGCTCTCCCTTGACTGGCGACGAGCAGTACTTC. Translation: CASSRSPLTGDEQYF.

The J gene is TRBJ1-3, the V gene TRBV11-3; D perhaps matches TRBD1 (5 bases). Trimming took off 3 bases at V and 0 bases at J, with 18 bases between the two ends. This CDR3 spans 18 amino acids. Germline V lookup: CDR1 SGHNT, CDR2 YENEEA. CDR3 sequence (DNA): TGTGCCAGCAGCTTCGGCCAGGGCCCCGTCCGCTCTGGAAACACCATATATTTT. Translation gives CASSFGQGPVRSGNTIYF.

This clone was counted between two and nine times. The chain is built from TRBV2 and TRBJ2-7, with 9 bases that match TRBD1. Germline V gene sequence: CDR1 SNHLY, CDR2 FYNNEI. The ends lost 9 bases at V and 5 bases at J; junction bases unmatched: 11. CDR3 size: 14 residues. CDR3 bases: TGTGCCAGGGAGGCCGGGACAGGGAGCCACGAGCAGTACTTC. Translating it yields CAREAGTGSHEQYF.

The V and J genes are TRBV27 and TRBJ2-7, with D possibly matching TRBD1 (6 bases). This CDR3 contains 14 residues. CDR1 is MNHEY, CDR2 SMNVEV, per germline (reference sequence). V gave up 4 bases and J gave up 6 bases, with 16 bases separating them. The CDR3 loop is CASSSGTLGLEQYF. The CDR3 coding sequence is TGTGCCAGCAGTTCCGGGACACTGGGTCTCGAGCAGTACTTC.